These 5 T cell receptor beta chains were sequenced from one sample in a study of blood T cells in healthy people across ages. A J-beta primer mix and a sample-barcoded 5' primer were used in a second PCR of about 7 to 12 cycles. Via MiXCR, TCRdb re-called the 5' RACE reads, giving one row per CDR3 protein. The table includes approximately 780,000 distinct CDR3 sequences, approximately 24% detected once. The same sample was also studied in work on T cells of mothers and their children.

The source material was blood. Receptor source: a boy younger than 18 in good health.

The genes are TRBV20-1 and TRBJ1-1, with D unresolved. V was clipped by 3 bases and J by 4 bases, with 9 bases between them. Germline values: CDR1 DFQATT, CDR2 SNEGSKA (reference sequence). The CDR3 totals 12 residues. This chain's CDR3 is CSASPSSTEAFF. DNA for the CDR3: TGCAGTGCTAGCCCCAGTAGCACTGAAGCTTTCTTT.

This clonotype has a handful of counts. The chain is built from TRBV2 and TRBJ2-7, with 7 positions matching TRBD2. Germline V CDR1 and CDR2: SNHLY, FYNNEI. V lost 7 bases and J lost 2; bases outside the gene matches: 8. This CDR3 is 14 amino acids long. The DNA of the CDR3 is TGTGCCAGCAAGCGGGACTCGCCTACCTACGAGCAGTACTTC. The encoded protein is CASKRDSPTYEQYF.

This clonotype was seen only a few times. The V call is TRBV6-1, the J call TRBJ2-5; weak D call: TRBD1 (5 bases). Germline V gene lookup returns CDR1 MNHNS and CDR2 SASEGT. V gave up 2 bases and J gave up 3 bases, with 13 bases separating them. The CDR3 spans 15 residues. The CDR3 here is CASSEKPRAEETQYF. The CDR3 nucleotides are TGTGCCAGCAGTGAAAAACCCAGGGCTGAAGAGACCCAGTACTTC.

In this sample, this clonotype turned up a few times. The V and J genes are TRBV27 and TRBJ2-1, with D perhaps TRBD1 or TRBD2 (5 bases each). The CDR3 extends over 15 amino acids. V was cut by 4 bases and J by 0 bases, with 10 bases left in between. Germline V lookup: CDR1 MNHEY, CDR2 SMNVEV (reference sequence). CDR3 sequence: CASSSGTNSYNEQFF. The CDR3, as DNA: TGTGCCAGCAGTTCCGGGACCAACTCCTACAATGAGCAGTTCTTC.

This chain joins TRBV28 and TRBJ2-2; no firm D call. Germline V gene data show CDR1 as MDHEN and CDR2 as SYDVKM. The CDR3 contains 13 residues. Trimming pared 6 bases from V and 6 bases from J, leaving 11 bases between. The CDR3 loop is CASSRYLPGELFF. The CDR3 DNA reads as TGTGCCAGCAGCCGCTATTTGCCCGGGGAGCTGTTTTTT.